The rows below give T cell receptor beta chains drawn from one sample of a study of T-cell memory formation after mild COVID-19. TCRdb analysed the 5' RACE reads with MiXCR anew, one entry per CDR3 protein. The sample has around 370,000 distinct CDR3 sequences, around 21% seen once; the top ten hold 9.5% to 15%. Material for sequencing was PBMCs or a T cell subset sorted from them (not recorded which). The receptors come from an adult woman who had mild COVID-19 (a few samples of this study predate the infection). Cell type and time point are not known. Each CDR3 is given with its conserved first and last residue. The order of the fields is V gene, J gene, D gene, clone size, CDR3 DNA, CDR3 protein. The D gene is left open where the match is weak. Some rows mark clone size as missing; the rest say once, few, many or name a class of expanded clone.

>TRBV12-3/TRBV12-4|TRBJ1-5|-|-
TGTGCCAGCAGTTTAGACCACCTGGGCCAGCCCCAGCATTTT
CASSLDHLGQPQHF
>TRBV25-1|TRBJ2-1|-|few
TGTGCCAGCAGTGAATGGTCCGGGGGCGCCTACAATGAGCAGTTCTTC
CASSEWSGGAYNEQFF
>TRBV12-3/TRBV12-4|TRBJ1-5|TRBD1|-
TGTGCCACGGCGGCAGGGGGAACCAGGACCCAGCATTTT
CATAAGGTRTQHF
>TRBV12-3/TRBV12-4|TRBJ2-2|TRBD2|few
TGTGCCAGCCTTTTGGGACTAAGTGTCACCGGGGAGCTGTTTTTT
CASLLGLSVTGELFF
>TRBV12-3/TRBV12-4|TRBJ1-2|-|-
TGTGCCAGCAGTTTTCTCCGGACAGATGGCTACACCTTC
CASSFLRTDGYTF
>TRBV12-3/TRBV12-4|TRBJ2-5|TRBD1|-
TGTGCCAGCAGTTTTGGAGGGACAGGGAACCCCTACTTC
CASSFGGTGNPYF
>TRBV15|TRBJ2-5|TRBD1|-
TGTGCCACCAGCAGTGGGACAGGGTGCCGTACGAAGACCCAGTACTTC
CATSSGTGCRTKTQYF
>TRBV7-9|TRBJ2-5|-|few
TGTGCCAGCAGCTTAACAGGGACATACCAAGAGACCCAGTACTTC
CASSLTGTYQETQYF
>TRBV15|TRBJ2-2|TRBD2|-
TGTGCCACCAGCAGAGATTCACTGGCGGGGGCGAACACCGGGGAGCTGTTTTTT
CATSRDSLAGANTGELFF
>TRBV28|TRBJ2-3|TRBD1|-
TGTGCCAGCAGTTTACCACAGGGGATAGATACGCAGTATTTT
CASSLPQGIDTQYF
>TRBV18|TRBJ1-1|-|-
TGTGCCAGCTCACCAGTGATAACGGGGAACACTGAAGCTTTCTTT
CASSPVITGNTEAFF
>TRBV18|TRBJ2-7|TRBD2|-
TGTGCCAGCTCACCAGGGGGGGGCTACGAGCAGTACTTC
CASSPGGGYEQYF
>TRBV6-2/TRBV6-3|TRBJ2-1|-|few
TGTGCCAGCAGCGACCCCGGCCCCGGCTCCTACAATGAGCAGTTCTTC
CASSDPGPGSYNEQFF
>TRBV12-3/TRBV12-4|TRBJ1-1|TRBD1|-
TGTGCCAGCAGTCCGCGACAGGGGGCGAGTACTGAAGCTTTCTTT
CASSPRQGASTEAFF
>TRBV5-1|TRBJ1-4|TRBD1|many
TGCGCCAGCAGCCACGGACAGGGGGCTCCAACTAATGAAAAACTGTTTTTT
CASSHGQGAPTNEKLFF
>TRBV5-4|TRBJ2-7|TRBD2|few
TGTGCCAGCAGCCCTGCCCCGGGAGGCTACGAGCAGTACTTC
CASSPAPGGYEQYF
>TRBV4-1|TRBJ1-6|TRBD1|few
TGCGCCAGCAGCCAGGGGGACAGTTCTAATTCACCCCTCCACTTT
CASSQGDSSNSPLHF
>TRBV25-1|TRBJ1-1|-|-
TGTGCCAGCACCGGACGGATGAACACTGAAGCTTTCTTT
CASTGRMNTEAFF
>TRBV6-6|TRBJ1-6|-|-
TGTGCCAGCAGTTACAGGGGTCGGGATTCACCCCTCCACTTT
CASSYRGRDSPLHF
>TRBV12-3/TRBV12-4|TRBJ1-4|-|-
TGTGCCAGCTGTAGAACTAATGAAAAACTGTTTTTT
CASCRTNEKLFF
>TRBV7-6|TRBJ2-7|-|few
TGTGCCAGCAGCTTAAAGAGGGGGAAAGGCTCCTACGAGCAGTACTTC
CASSLKRGKGSYEQYF
>TRBV12-3/TRBV12-4|TRBJ2-2|TRBD1|few
TGTGCCAGCAGCCACGACAGGGTTGTAAGGACCGGGGAGCTGTTTTTT
CASSHDRVVRTGELFF